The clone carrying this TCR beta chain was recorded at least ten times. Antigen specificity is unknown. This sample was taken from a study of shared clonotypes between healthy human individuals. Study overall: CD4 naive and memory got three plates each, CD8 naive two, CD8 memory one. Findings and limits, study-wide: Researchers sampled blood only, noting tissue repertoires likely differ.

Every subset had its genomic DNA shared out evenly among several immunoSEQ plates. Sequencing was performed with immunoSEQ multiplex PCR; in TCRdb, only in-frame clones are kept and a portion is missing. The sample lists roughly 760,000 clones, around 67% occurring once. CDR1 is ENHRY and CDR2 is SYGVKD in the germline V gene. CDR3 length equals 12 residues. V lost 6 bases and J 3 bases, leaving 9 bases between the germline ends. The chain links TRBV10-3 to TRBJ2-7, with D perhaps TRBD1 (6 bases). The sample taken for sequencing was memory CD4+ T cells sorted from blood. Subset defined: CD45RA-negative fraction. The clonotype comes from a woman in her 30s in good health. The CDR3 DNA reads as TGTGCCATCAGAAAGGGGGACTACGAGCAGTACTTC. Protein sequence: CAIRKGDYEQYF.